One and the same sample provided the 17 T cell receptor beta chains below, sequenced in a study of shared clonotypes between healthy human individuals. The table came from immunoSEQ multiplex PCR; TCRdb's copy has only in-frame clones and leaves some out. The sample includes about 1.5 million clones, more than 95% of them seen just once. Sequencing used naive CD4+ T cells sorted from blood. Subset of the sample: CD45RA+ positively selected. These receptors came from a man aged 25-45 years in good health.

This chain uses TRBV6-1 with TRBJ2-7; D is perhaps TRBD1 or TRBD2 (5 bases each). Germline values: CDR1 MNHNS, CDR2 SASEGT. V was shortened by 0 bases and J by 7 bases, with 25 bases between the two germline ends. The CDR3 spans 18 residues. The CDR3 region is CASSEAPPGSGQLFEQYF. Written as DNA, the CDR3 is TGTGCCAGCAGTGAAGCGCCCCCAGGGAGCGGCCAATTATTTGAGCAGTACTTC.

In its sample, this clone was seen once. The rearrangement uses TRBV29-1 and TRBJ2-7; D is tentatively TRBD1 or TRBD2 (5 bases each). The V end lost 4 bases, the J end lost 5 bases, and 9 bases lay between the germline ends. There are 11 residues in the CDR3. Germline lookup yields CDR1 SQVTM and CDR2 ANQGSEA. The DNA for the CDR3 is TGCAGCGTTGTTTGGGGGAACGAGCAGTACTTC. Its protein product is CSVVWGNEQYF.

The chain recombines TRBV5-5 with TRBJ1-1; D possibly corresponds to TRBD1 (6 bases). CDR1 is SGHKS and CDR2 is YYEKEE in the germline V gene (reference sequence). With 4 bases removed from V and 0 bases from J, the gap between germline ends came to 16 bases. The CDR3 has 16 residues. CDR3 nucleotide sequence: TGTGCCAGCAGCCCGCGGACAGCTACTATGAACACTGAAGCTTTCTTT. It codes for CASSPRTATMNTEAFF.

The chain recombines TRBV29-1 with TRBJ2-3, with TRBD1 matching 11 bases. The germline gives CDR1 SQVTM, CDR2 ANQGSEA. V lost 6 bases and J lost 2; bases outside the gene matches: 4. This CDR3 comprises 14 residues. DNA for the CDR3: TGCAGCGTGCGGACAGGGGGCCCCACAGATACGCAGTATTTT. It is translated as CSVRTGGPTDTQYF.

The V and J genes are TRBV2 and TRBJ2-1; D is uncertain. Germline lookup yields CDR1 SNHLY and CDR2 FYNNEI. The CDR3 loop spans 12 amino acids. With 6 bases removed from V and 7 bases from J, the gap between germline ends came to 10 bases. The CDR3 DNA follows: TGTGCCAGCAGCCCCATCGGGAATGAGCAGTTCTTC. Residues: CASSPIGNEQFF. The full variable domain, in which reference TRBV2 and TRBJ2-1 provide the parts outside the CDR3, is EPEVTQTPSHQVTQMGQEVILRCVPISNHLYFYWYRQILGQKVEFLVSFYNNEISEKSEIFDDQFSVERPDGSNFTLKIRSTKLEDSAMYFCASSPIGNEQFFGPGTRLTVL.

The chain has TRBV11-2 and TRBJ2-3; D unclear. V was pared by 5 bases and J by 1 base, with 13 bases between. Germline V gene sequence: CDR1 SGHAT, CDR2 FQNNGV. This CDR3 is built from 15 residues. CDR3 protein: CASSDDPFRTDTQYF. The CDR3 DNA is TGTGCCAGCAGCGATGACCCATTTCGCACAGATACGCAGTATTTT.

This chain uses TRBV27 with TRBJ2-1; the D is unclear. Trimming removed 5 bases at V and 1 base at J, with 9 bases between. This CDR3 is 14 amino acids long. CDR1 and CDR2 from the germline V gene are MNHEY and SMNVEV (reference sequence). DNA for the CDR3: TGTGCCAGCAGTCCCCCTGGATCCTACAATGAGCAGTTCTTC. Residues: CASSPPGSYNEQFF.

V and J are TRBV5-4 and TRBJ2-3; 8 bases fit TRBD2. The trim removed 4 bases at V and 0 bases at J, leaving 4 bases unmatched. The CDR3 consists of 15 residues. Looked up from germline, CDR1 is SGHNT and CDR2 is YYREEE (reference sequence). The CDR3 DNA reads as TGTGCCAGCAGCCTATCTAGCGGGAGCACAGATACGCAGTATTTT. The encoded protein is CASSLSSGSTDTQYF.

The gene calls are TRBV21-1 and TRBJ2-1; the table's D call, TRBD2, was not checked against the DNA. TRBV21-1 is flagged as a pseudogene. The CDR3 spans 16 residues. CDR3 coding DNA: TGTGCCAGCAGCGCAACTAGCGGGAGTTCCTACAATGAGCAGTTCTTC. Protein: CASSATSGSSYNEQFF.

This clone was recorded a few times. The same CDR3 is also encoded by other DNA sequences in this sample. The V gene is TRBV7-9, the J gene TRBJ1-5, with D unresolved. The CDR3 consists of 14 residues. CDR1 and CDR2 (germline): SEHNR, FQNEAQ (reference sequence). V lost 3 bases and J lost 3, with 9 bases in between. This CDR3 reads CASSLGNSNQPQHF. The CDR3 DNA reads TGTGCCAGCAGCTTGGGGAATTCCAATCAGCCCCAGCATTTT. Together with reference TRBV7-9 and TRBJ1-5, the CDR3 gives the full variable domain: DTGVSQNPRHKITKRGQNVTFRCDPISEHNRLYWYRQTLGQGPEFLTYFQNEAQLEKSRLLSDRFSAERPKGSFSTLEIQRTEQGDSAMYLCASSLGNSNQPQHFGDGTRLSIL.

The chain has TRBV11-3 and TRBJ2-7; 7 bases fit TRBD2. V shed 7 bases and J 2 bases; nucleotides not matched to a gene: 11. This CDR3 has 15 amino acids. Germline CDR1 SGHNT, CDR2 YENEEA. The CDR3 is CASTPQRELTYEQYF. The CDR3 DNA reads as TGTGCCAGCACCCCCCAGCGGGAACTCACCTACGAGCAGTACTTC.

J is TRBJ2-3 and V is TRBV18; D gene uncertain. Germline loops: CDR1 KGHSH, CDR2 LQKENI. V lost 6 bases, J lost 0 bases, and 7 bases lay in between. The CDR3 covers 13 residues. The CDR3 bases are TGTGCCAGCTCCTATAAAAGCACAGATACGCAGTATTTT. Translated: CASSYKSTDTQYF.

As DNA, the CDR3 is TGTGCCAGCAGCTTAGGGGACTACCGAACCAATGAGCAGTTCTTC. This encodes CASSLGDYRTNEQFF. The V call is TRBV7-3, the J call TRBJ2-1, with TRBD2 matching over 7 bases. This CDR3 spans 15 amino acids. The V gene's germline CDR1 is SGHTA and CDR2 FQGTGA. The J segment lost 6 bases and the V segment lost 2 bases, leaving 7 bases of the junction unmatched.

The chain is built from TRBV7-9 and TRBJ2-1; D is uncertain. Trimming stripped 3 bases from V and 15 bases from J, with 12 bases between. This CDR3 contains 11 residues. The germline V gene has CDR1 SEHNR and CDR2 FQNEAQ (reference sequence). Here the CDR3 DNA reads TGTGCCAGCAGCTTTGGTCTCTCGGGGTTCTTC. Amino acids: CASSFGLSGFF.

V gene TRBV10-1 combines with J gene TRBJ2-1; D ambiguous. Germline assignment: CDR1 WNHNN and CDR2 SYGVQD (reference sequence). With 4 bases removed from V and 4 bases from J, the gap between germline ends came to 5 bases. CDR3 size: 12 residues. This chain's CDR3 is CASSASYNEQFF. In nucleotides, the CDR3 is TGCGCCAGCAGTGCCTCTTACAATGAGCAGTTCTTC.

The V call is TRBV7-2, the J call TRBJ2-1, with no clear D. Trimming pared 8 bases from V and 0 bases from J, leaving 14 bases between. This CDR3 comprises 15 residues. Germline V lookup: CDR1 SGHTA, CDR2 FQGNSA. Here the CDR3 DNA reads TGTGCCAGCGGCAAACCCCCGCTCTCCTACAATGAGCAGTTCTTC. Amino acids: CASGKPPLSYNEQFF.

The chain uses TRBV11-2 and TRBJ1-2; 9 nucleotides align to TRBD1. This CDR3 has 15 residues. In germline, CDR1 is SGHAT, CDR2 FQNNGV. V lost 1 base to trimming and J lost 4 bases; unmatched junction nucleotides: 4. The CDR3 bases are TGTGCCAGCAGCTTAGGACCGGGACAGGGCTATGGCTACACCTTC. Amino acid sequence: CASSLGPGQGYGYTF.